This TCR beta chain comes out of a study of a mutant IDH1 vaccine in newly diagnosed glioma. In regard to this clone: Antigen specificity is unknown.

Regarding time point: week 35, safety follow-up. The content of each vaccine dose was 300 ug of mutant IDH1 20-mer peptide, and topical imiquimod accompanied it. TCRdb's copy holds only in-frame clones and misses some; the assay was immunoSEQ multiplex PCR. The repertoire holds roughly 50,000 clones, with roughly three quarters as singletons. Trimming cost V 5 bases and J 8 bases; bases outside gene matches: 10. CDR3 size: 15 residues. From germline, CDR1 is SGHTA and CDR2 FQGNSA. The source was PBMCs, collected from a glioma patient whose treatment included an IDH1 peptide vaccine. The chain couples TRBV7-2 to TRBJ1-4; TRBD1 agrees at 8 bases. The sequence was collected from a middle-aged man with glioma. The CDR3 loop reads CASSGRRGRLEKLFF. In nucleotides, the CDR3 is TGTGCCAGCAGCGGACGCAGGGGGCGGTTAGAAAAACTGTTTTTT.